This T cell receptor (beta chain) is drawn from a study of blood T cell repertoires in COVID-19. Study-wide background: COVID-19 samples from acute and convalescent phases originated in the United States, Italy and Spain.

V gave up 0 bases and J gave up 7 bases, with 7 bases separating them. This CDR3 region has 13 residues. The germline V gene has CDR1 SGHRS and CDR2 YFSETQ. Under the authors' procedure: How many nucleated cells were present was estimated from reference gene primer amplification. Using immunoSEQ multiplex PCR, the repertoire was profiled, and TCRdb retains in-frame clones only, with some absent. That table supplies the V and J calls and clone size; D and trimming were determined from the DNA. The sample lists over 90,000 clones; 90% were seen once. This rearrangement joins TRBV5-1 to TRBJ2-2; D is possibly TRBD1 (6 bases). The receptor's source is a man aged 45-65 years with acute or convalescent COVID-19. The sample taken for sequencing was peripheral blood. The CDR3 coding sequence is TGCGCCAGCAGCTTGGAAGGGGGCGGGGAGCTGTTTTTT. Protein product: CASSLEGGGELFF.